This T cell receptor beta chain was sequenced during a study of blood T cell repertoires in COVID-19. Study details: Researchers got acute and convalescent COVID-19 samples from the United States, Italy and Spain. PBMCs, B-cell-depleted T cells, or T cells were the source of the cDNA or gDNA that made up the material.

Trimming pared 4 bases from V and 2 bases from J, leaving 16 bases between. The CDR3 has 16 residues. Germline V gives CDR1 SGHRS, CDR2 YFSETQ. TCRdb's copy holds only in-frame clones and misses some; the assay was immunoSEQ multiplex PCR. The profile shows around 130,000 clones, roughly 84% of them singletons. J is TRBJ1-3 and V is TRBV5-1, with D possibly TRBD1 on 5 matching bases. Sequenced input: peripheral blood. The receptor comes from a man aged 60 to 69 with acute or convalescent COVID-19. CDR3 in amino acids: CASSTAGGFTGNTIYF. The CDR3 coding sequence is TGCGCCAGCAGCACGGCCGGGGGTTTCACTGGAAACACCATATATTTT.